The clone carrying this T cell receptor beta chain appeared a single time. The record originates from a study of blood T cell repertoires in COVID-19. Background on the study: From the United States, Italy and Spain came samples of acute and convalescent COVID-19. Sample material is recorded as cDNA or gDNA derived from T cells, B-cell-depleted T cells, or PBMCs.

This CDR3 has 17 amino acids. CDR1 is MNHEY and CDR2 is SMNVEV in the germline V gene (reference sequence). With 6 bases removed from V and 1 base from J, the gap between germline ends came to 19 bases. In the authors' methods: Amplified reference gene primers provided the basis for estimating nucleated cell counts. Clones were sequenced by immunoSEQ multiplex PCR, and TCRdb holds only the in-frame ones, with some missing. Clone size and V and J calls were adopted from that table, with D and trimming inferred from the DNA. In the table there are 270,000 or so clones, 85% to 90% of which are singletons.

The chain recombines TRBV27 with TRBJ2-1; D is possibly TRBD2 (6 bases). The receptor was isolated from a human donor in a cohort sampled during active COVID-19. The specimen was peripheral blood. The CDR3 is CASSLGGRLVSYNEQFF. CDR3 in DNA: TGTGCCAGCAGCCTCGGCGGCAGACTAGTATCCTACAATGAGCAGTTCTTC.